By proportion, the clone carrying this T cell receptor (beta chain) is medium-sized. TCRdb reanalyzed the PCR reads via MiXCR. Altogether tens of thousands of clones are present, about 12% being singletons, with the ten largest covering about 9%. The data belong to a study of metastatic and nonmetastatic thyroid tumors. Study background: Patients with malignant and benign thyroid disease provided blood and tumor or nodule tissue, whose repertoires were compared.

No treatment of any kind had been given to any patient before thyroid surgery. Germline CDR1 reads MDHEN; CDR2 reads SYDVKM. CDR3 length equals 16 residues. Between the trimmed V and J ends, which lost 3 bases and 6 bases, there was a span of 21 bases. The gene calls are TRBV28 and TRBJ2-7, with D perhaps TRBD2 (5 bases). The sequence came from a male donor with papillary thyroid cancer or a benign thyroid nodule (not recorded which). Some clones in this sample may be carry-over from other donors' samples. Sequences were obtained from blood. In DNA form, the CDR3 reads TGTGCCAGCAGTTTCTTTGGCCCTGGAGGTTCGGGCGAGCAGTACTTC. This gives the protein CASSFFGPGGSGEQYF.